Given below is one TCR beta chain in context. Its antigen is not known. This CDR3 has 11 residues. Losses at the gene ends were 8 bases for V and 6 bases for J; bases not matched to a gene: 1. From germline, CDR1 is MNHNS and CDR2 SASEGT. TCRdb re-called the RACE reads through MiXCR, storing one row per CDR3 protein. The table has 190,000 or so distinct CDR3 sequences, approximately 31% seen once. This record comes from a study of human T cells and chemical hapten exposure. Whole-study context: The cohort included alopecia areata under or over 50% scalp, totalis and universalis.

Time point: pre-sensitization, week 0. Stated treatment: therapeutic diphenylcyclopropenone sensitization with weekly scalp DPC. Drawing of blood took place ahead of applying each patch test. Overall study results and limits: High-frequency TCRs, those above 1 in 1000, stayed the same after DPC sensitization. Significantly more large CDR3 similarity clusters arose among expanded TCRs than among controls.

The specimen comprised whole blood, sampled in connection with sensitization to the hapten diphenylcyclopropenone (DPC). The gene calls are TRBV6-1 and TRBJ1-2; TRBD1 aligns across 9 bases. The receptor was derived from a woman aged 30 to 39 with alopecia areata. Some clones in this sample may be carry-over from other donors' samples. This CDR3 reads CASGDRDGYTF. The CDR3, as DNA: TGTGCCAGCGGGGACAGGGATGGCTACACCTTC.